The rows below give T cell receptor beta chains drawn from one sample of a study of identical twins. TCRdb itself ran the 5' RACE reads through MiXCR, one entry per CDR3 protein. The table shows around 570,000 distinct CDR3 sequences, with roughly 9.9% occurring only once. Another study also made use of these data, one on yellow fever vaccine responses in identical twins.

The sequencing input was PBMCs. These receptors originate from a woman between 18 and 29 years old in good health. CDR3s include the opening cysteine and the closing phenylalanine or tryptophan. D genes are given only for firm matches. Size values are once, few and many counts, or a class for expanded clones, and some rows have none.

v_gene,d_gene,abundance,j_gene,CDR3nt,CDR3aa
TRBV5-1,-,many,TRBJ2-2,TGCGCCAGCAGCCATTGGACACTGAACACCGGGGAGCTGTTTTTT,CASSHWTLNTGELFF
TRBV18,TRBD1,-,TRBJ2-7,TGTGCCAGCTCACAAAAAGACAGGGGGCTTTCCTACGAGCAGTACTTC,CASSQKDRGLSYEQYF
TRBV4-3,TRBD2,-,TRBJ2-5,TGCGCCAGCAGCCCCCGACTAGCGGGAGGGCCAGGACAAGAGACCCAGTACTTC,CASSPRLAGGPGQETQYF
TRBV20-1,-,few,TRBJ2-7,TGCAGTGCTAGAGCTAGCGCTACCTACGAGCAGTACTTC,CSARASATYEQYF
TRBV7-9,TRBD1,few,TRBJ2-2,TGTGCCAGCAGCCAGGGGGCCTTATTCGAGCTGTTTTTT,CASSQGALFELFF
TRBV20-1,-,-,TRBJ2-4,TGCAGTGCTACAGAGCCGGGGCGTAGTATCATTCAGTACTTC,CSATEPGRSIIQYF
TRBV29-1,-,many,TRBJ2-3,TGCAGCGTTTTAGCGGACACAGATACGCAGTATTTT,CSVLADTDTQYF
TRBV5-6,-,many,TRBJ1-6,TGTGCCAGCAGCTTCGTGTCGAGCCCCCTCCACTTT,CASSFVSSPLHF
TRBV20-1,TRBD2,-,TRBJ2-7,TGCAGTGCTGATATAGCGGGGATCTCCTACGAGCAGTACTTC,CSADIAGISYEQYF
TRBV21-1,-,many,TRBJ1-5,TGTGCCAACACGCAGGCCTATAGCAATCAGCCCCAGCATTTT,CANTQAYSNQPQHF
TRBV12-3/TRBV12-4,-,many,TRBJ2-6,TGTGCCAGCAGGAGGAACTCTGGGGCCAACGTCCTGACTTTC,CASRRNSGANVLTF
TRBV12-3/TRBV12-4,TRBD1,many,TRBJ2-7,TGTGCCAGCAGGGCCCCGGGACAGCCCTACGAGCAGTACTTC,CASRAPGQPYEQYF
TRBV7-8,TRBD1,many,TRBJ1-1,TGTGCCAGCAGCTTAGCGACAGGGGCTGAAGCTTTCTTT,CASSLATGAEAFF
TRBV19,-,-,TRBJ2-1,TGTGCCAGTAGTATAGAATTGCAGGGGAGGGGAAACAATGAGCAGTTCTTC,CASSIELQGRGNNEQFF
TRBV29-1,-,few,TRBJ1-1,TGCAGCGGTGATTCAGCCAGTGACGCTTTCTTT,CSGDSASDAFF
TRBV7-6,-,-,TRBJ1-2,TGTGCCAGCAGCTTATCGGCGGAATATGGCTACACCTTC,CASSLSAEYGYTF
TRBV13,-,many,TRBJ1-2,TGTGCCAGCAGCAGAGACTATGGCTACACCTTC,CASSRDYGYTF
TRBV27,TRBD2,few,TRBJ2-3,TGTGCCTCATATAAGCGGGGGTACACAGATACGCAGTATTTT,CASYKRGYTDTQYF
TRBV30,-,few,TRBJ2-3,TGTGCCTGGACTTCCAGCACAGATACGCAGTATTTT,CAWTSSTDTQYF
TRBV4-2,TRBD2,few,TRBJ2-2,TGTGCCAGCAGCCACGCTATGGTAGCGGGAGGAGCCGGGGAGCTGTTTTTT,CASSHAMVAGGAGELFF
TRBV12-3/TRBV12-4,-,-,TRBJ1-4,TGTGCCAGCACCGATGAGTTGCTAGATGAAAAACTGTTTTTT,CASTDELLDEKLFF
TRBV7-2,-,-,TRBJ2-6,TGTGCCAGCAGCTTAAGTGCCTCTGGGGCCAACGTCCTGACTTTC,CASSLSASGANVLTF
TRBV4-1,-,many,TRBJ2-5,TGCGCCAGCTCGGACACACAAGAGACCCAGTACTTC,CASSDTQETQYF
TRBV14,TRBD2,-,TRBJ2-1,TGTGCCAGCAGCCAAGCCCCAGGGACTAGCGGGAGCCCTCCGTGGTACAATGAGCAGTTCTTC,CASSQAPGTSGSPPWYNEQFF
TRBV28,-,few,TRBJ2-7,TGTGCCAGCAGCCAACCCAGCGGGCGCGTCTCCTACGAGCAGTACTTC,CASSQPSGRVSYEQYF
TRBV29-1,-,many,TRBJ1-4,TGCAGCGTTCTAGGGGAATGGGAAGAAAAACTGTTTTTT,CSVLGEWEEKLFF
TRBV5-6,-,-,TRBJ2-2,TGTGCCAGCAGCTTGGTCCAGGCAGGACCCGGGGAGCTGTTTTTT,CASSLVQAGPGELFF
TRBV29-1,-,many,TRBJ1-2,TGCAGCGTTGAAGGGTTAGACTATGGCTACACCTTC,CSVEGLDYGYTF
TRBV20-1,TRBD1,-,TRBJ2-5,TGCAGTGCAGAGGACAGGCGCATTGAGACCCAGTACTTC,CSAEDRRIETQYF
TRBV27,-,few,TRBJ2-7,TGTGCCAGCGGAACAGCGGTGAGCTCCTACGAGCAGTACTTC,CASGTAVSSYEQYF
TRBV12-3/TRBV12-4,-,many,TRBJ1-5,TGTGCCAGCAGTTTTGGCAGCAATCAGCCCCAGCATTTT,CASSFGSNQPQHF
TRBV3-1,-,few,TRBJ2-1,TGTGCCAGCAGCCACGGGACTGCCCTTAATGAGCAGTTCTTC,CASSHGTALNEQFF
TRBV4-3,-,few,TRBJ1-5,TGCGCCAGCAGCCAAGGGACAAGTAATCAGCCCCAGCATTTT,CASSQGTSNQPQHF
TRBV10-3,TRBD2,-,TRBJ2-3,TGTGCCATCAATAGCGGGAGGGCCGACGAGGCAGATACGCAGTATTTT,CAINSGRADEADTQYF
TRBV4-3,TRBD1,-,TRBJ2-6,TGCGCCAGCAGCCAAGATTTGACAGGGGGGCACTCTGGGGCCAACGTCCTGACTTTC,CASSQDLTGGHSGANVLTF
TRBV29-1,TRBD2,many,TRBJ2-1,TGCAGCGTGCCGATGGGGACTACTTCCTACAATGAGCAGTTCTTC,CSVPMGTTSYNEQFF
TRBV25-1,TRBD1,many,TRBJ1-6,TGTGCCAGCAGTGGGGGACAGGGGGTTGAGGATTCACCCCTCCACTTT,CASSGGQGVEDSPLHF
TRBV9,TRBD1,-,TRBJ2-7,TGTGCCAGCAGCGTAGATCAGGGGGTAGCTACCTACGAGCAGTACTTC,CASSVDQGVATYEQYF
TRBV7-9,TRBD2,few,TRBJ2-1,TGTGCCAGCAGCTTAGCTCTAGCGGCGTATGAGCAGTTCTTC,CASSLALAAYEQFF
TRBV20-1,-,few,TRBJ2-5,TGCAGCGCCGGTGGGATTGAAGAGACCCAGTACTTC,CSAGGIEETQYF
TRBV5-6,-,-,TRBJ2-5,TGTGCCAGCAGCTTGATTACAGGGCCCAAAGAGACCCAGTACTTC,CASSLITGPKETQYF
TRBV27,TRBD2,few,TRBJ2-1,TGTGCCAGCAGTTTGGTGGCGGGAGACGGGAATGAGCAGTTCTTC,CASSLVAGDGNEQFF
TRBV6-5,-,few,TRBJ2-3,TGTGCCAGCAGCTTGCTAGGTAGCACAGGCACAGATACGCAGTATTTT,CASSLLGSTGTDTQYF
TRBV12-3/TRBV12-4,TRBD1,many,TRBJ1-1,TGTGCCAGCAGTTTAAAGACAGGGGGCACTGAAGCTTTCTTT,CASSLKTGGTEAFF